The present TCR beta chain was sequenced within a study of blood T cells in healthy people across ages. Total RNA was extracted at no less than 5 micrograms per sample. Combining a sample-barcoded 5' primer with a J-beta primer mix, a second PCR ran for roughly 7 to 11 cycles. TCRdb redid the calling of the 5' RACE reads with MiXCR, one entry per CDR3 protein. This table holds fewer than 750,000 distinct CDR3 sequences, 47% found once. This clonotype was picked up a small number of times. The CDR3 loop spans 15 amino acids. Trimming removed 1 base from V and 0 bases from J, with 10 bases in between. Germline-derived CDR1 and CDR2 are SGHTA and FQGNSA.

The receptor was derived from an elderly man in good health. V usage is TRBV7-2 and J usage is TRBJ2-7; D not certain. Material: blood. CDR3 residues: CASSLEGFPSYEQYF. CDR3 sequence (DNA): TGTGCCAGCAGCTTAGAGGGATTCCCCTCCTACGAGCAGTACTTC.